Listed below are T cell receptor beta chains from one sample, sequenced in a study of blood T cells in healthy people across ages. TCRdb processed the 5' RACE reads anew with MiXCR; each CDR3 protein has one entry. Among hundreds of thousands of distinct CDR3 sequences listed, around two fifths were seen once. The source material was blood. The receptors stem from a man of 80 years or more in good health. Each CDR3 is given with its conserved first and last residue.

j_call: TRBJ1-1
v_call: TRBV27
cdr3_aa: CASSFLDRGGMNTEAFF

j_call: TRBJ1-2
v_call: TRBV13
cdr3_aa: CASPARNGYTF

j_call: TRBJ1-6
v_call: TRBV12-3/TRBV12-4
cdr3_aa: CASSYTGKPLSPLHF

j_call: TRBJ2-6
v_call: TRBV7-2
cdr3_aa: CASSLVAGAVLDGANVLTF

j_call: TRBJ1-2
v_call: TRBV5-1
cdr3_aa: CASSPRTDKTAYGYTF

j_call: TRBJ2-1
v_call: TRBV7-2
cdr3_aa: CASSPRGTRGSYNEQFF

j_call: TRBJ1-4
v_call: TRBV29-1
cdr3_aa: CSVQTGVGEKLFF

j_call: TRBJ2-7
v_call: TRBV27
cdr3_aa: CASSFGLAGVESSYEQYF

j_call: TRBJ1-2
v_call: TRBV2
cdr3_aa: CASTWTGPGGYTF

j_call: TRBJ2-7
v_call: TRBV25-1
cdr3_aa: CASSEYRNEQYF

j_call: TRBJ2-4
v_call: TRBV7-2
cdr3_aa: CASSLAAGGQENIQYF

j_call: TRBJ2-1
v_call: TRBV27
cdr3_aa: CASKQGRMFYEQFF

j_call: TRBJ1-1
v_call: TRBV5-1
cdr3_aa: CASSSQGGGTEAFF

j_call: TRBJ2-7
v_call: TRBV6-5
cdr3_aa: CASSYSGSSSYEQYF

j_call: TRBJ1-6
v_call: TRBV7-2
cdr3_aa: CASSSSGSPLHF

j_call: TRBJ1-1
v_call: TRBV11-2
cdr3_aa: CASSLPGQSNTEAFF

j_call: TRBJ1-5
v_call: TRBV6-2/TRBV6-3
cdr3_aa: CASSHPDRDNQPQHF

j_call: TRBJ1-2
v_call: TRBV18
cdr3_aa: CASSRGQESGYTF

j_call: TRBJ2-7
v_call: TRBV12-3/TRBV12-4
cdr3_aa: CASSLRTSGGLEQYF

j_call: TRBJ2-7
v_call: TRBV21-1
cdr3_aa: CASSFLPPGHIYEQYF

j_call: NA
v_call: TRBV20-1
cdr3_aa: CSATGTSGKYNEQYF

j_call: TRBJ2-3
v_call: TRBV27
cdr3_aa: CASSLRAGGPIDSTDTQYF

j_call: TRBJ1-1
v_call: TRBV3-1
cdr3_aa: CASSLSRKGLLNTEAFF

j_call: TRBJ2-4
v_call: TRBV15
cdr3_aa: CATSRVTSGPTLGGNIQYF

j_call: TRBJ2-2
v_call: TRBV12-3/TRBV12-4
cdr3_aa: CASSPTGTSPWELFF

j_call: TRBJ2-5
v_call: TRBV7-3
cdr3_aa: CASSLTGLEGSEQYF

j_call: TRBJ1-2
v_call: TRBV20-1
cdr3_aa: CSARDLTGTGGYGYTF

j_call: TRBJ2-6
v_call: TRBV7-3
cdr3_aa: CASSLTGQSSGANVLTF

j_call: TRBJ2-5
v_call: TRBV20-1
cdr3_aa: CSAPQTSLGETQYF

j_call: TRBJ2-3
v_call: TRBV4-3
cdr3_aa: CASSQEGLAGRGDTQYF

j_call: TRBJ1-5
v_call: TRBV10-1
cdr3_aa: CAGPLTGASNQPQHF

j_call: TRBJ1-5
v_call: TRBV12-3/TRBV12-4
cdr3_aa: CASSKGQLSQPQHF

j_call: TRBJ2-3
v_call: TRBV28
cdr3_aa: CASTPTFSGNTQYF

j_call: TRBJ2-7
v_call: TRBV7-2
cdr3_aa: CASSLAAYEQYF

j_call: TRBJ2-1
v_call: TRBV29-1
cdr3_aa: CSVASSGLSLGNEQFF

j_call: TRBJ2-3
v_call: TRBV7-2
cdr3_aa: CASSPGLAGGPGDTQYF

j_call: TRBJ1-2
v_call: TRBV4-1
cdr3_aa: CASIQAPGQLYGYTF

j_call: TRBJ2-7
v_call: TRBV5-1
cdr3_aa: CASSLTGPISEQYF

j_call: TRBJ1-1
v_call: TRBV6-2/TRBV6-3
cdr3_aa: CASSATYINGAEAFF

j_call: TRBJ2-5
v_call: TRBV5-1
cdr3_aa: CASSLQLAVQETQYF